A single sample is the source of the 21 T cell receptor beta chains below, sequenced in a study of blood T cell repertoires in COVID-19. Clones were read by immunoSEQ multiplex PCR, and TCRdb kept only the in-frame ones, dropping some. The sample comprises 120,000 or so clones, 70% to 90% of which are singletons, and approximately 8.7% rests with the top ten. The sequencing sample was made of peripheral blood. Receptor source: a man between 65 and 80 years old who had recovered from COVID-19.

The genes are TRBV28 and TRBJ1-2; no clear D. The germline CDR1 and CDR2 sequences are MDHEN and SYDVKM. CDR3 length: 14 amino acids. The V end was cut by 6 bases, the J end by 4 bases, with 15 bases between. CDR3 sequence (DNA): TGTGCCAGCAGCAACCGTCACGAGGGCTATGGCTACACCTTC. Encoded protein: CASSNRHEGYGYTF.

The CDR3, as DNA: TGCGCCAGCGCCCCTCTCGACGGGAGGTACGAGCAGTACTTC. Amino acid sequence: CASAPLDGRYEQYF. The chain recombines TRBV5-1 with TRBJ2-7; 7 nucleotides agree with TRBD2. This CDR3 has 14 residues. Losses at the gene ends were 7 bases for V and 4 bases for J; bases not matched to a gene: 11. Germline V gene sequence: CDR1 SGHRS, CDR2 YFSETQ. The variable domain in full, completed from reference TRBV5-1 and TRBJ2-7, reads KAGVTQTPRYLIKTRGQQVTLSCSPISGHRSVSWYQQTPGQGLQFLFEYFSETQRNKGNFPGRFSGRQFSNSRSEMNVSTLELGDSALYLCASAPLDGRYEQYFGPGTRLTVT.

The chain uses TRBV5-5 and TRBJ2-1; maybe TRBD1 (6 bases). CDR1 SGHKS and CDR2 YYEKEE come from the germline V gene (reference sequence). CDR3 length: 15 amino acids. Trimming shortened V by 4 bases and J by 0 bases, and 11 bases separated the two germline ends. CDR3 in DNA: TGTGCCAGCAGCCTGACAGGTAGCTCCTACAATGAGCAGTTCTTC. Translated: CASSLTGSSYNEQFF.

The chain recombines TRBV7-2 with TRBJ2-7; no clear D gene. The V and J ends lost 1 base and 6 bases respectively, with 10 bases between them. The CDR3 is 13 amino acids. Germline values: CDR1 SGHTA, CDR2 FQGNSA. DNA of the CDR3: TGTGCCAGCAGCTTAGAACGGTCGAGCGAGCAGTACTTC. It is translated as CASSLERSSEQYF. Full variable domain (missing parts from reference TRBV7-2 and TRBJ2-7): GAGVSQSPSNKVTEKGKDVELRCDPISGHTALYWYRQSLGQGLEFLIYFQGNSAPDKSGLPSDRFSAERTGGSVSTLTIQRTQQEDSAVYLCASSLERSSEQYFGPGTRLTVT.

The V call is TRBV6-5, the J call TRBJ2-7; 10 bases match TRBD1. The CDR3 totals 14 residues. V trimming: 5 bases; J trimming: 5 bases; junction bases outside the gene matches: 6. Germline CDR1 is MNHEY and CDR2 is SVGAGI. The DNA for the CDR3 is TGTGCCAGCAGTACTAGACAGGGGGCTCACGAGCAGTACTTC. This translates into CASSTRQGAHEQYF.

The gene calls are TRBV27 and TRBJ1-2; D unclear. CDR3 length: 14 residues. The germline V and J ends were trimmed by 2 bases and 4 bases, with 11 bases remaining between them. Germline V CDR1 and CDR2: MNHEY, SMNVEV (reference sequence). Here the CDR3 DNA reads TGTGCCAGCAGTTTAAGGCAGACTTCCTATGGCTACACCTTC. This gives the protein CASSLRQTSYGYTF.

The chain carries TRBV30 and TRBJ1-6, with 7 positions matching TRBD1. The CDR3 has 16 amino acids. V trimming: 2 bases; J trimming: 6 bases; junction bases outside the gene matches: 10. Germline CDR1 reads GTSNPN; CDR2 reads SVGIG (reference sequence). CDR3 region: CAWSPGRTGVNSPLHF. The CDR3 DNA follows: TGTGCCTGGAGTCCAGGTCGAACAGGGGTTAATTCACCCCTCCACTTT.

The DNA of the CDR3 is TGTGCCAGCAGTGACCAAGGAGGGGATACGCAGTATTTT. It encodes CASSDQGGDTQYF. The gene calls are TRBV6-4 and TRBJ2-3, with D possibly matching TRBD2 (6 bases). This CDR3 region has 13 residues. Trimming shortened V by 2 bases and J by 6 bases, and 9 bases separated the two germline ends. CDR1 and CDR2 (germline): MRHNA, SNTAGT.

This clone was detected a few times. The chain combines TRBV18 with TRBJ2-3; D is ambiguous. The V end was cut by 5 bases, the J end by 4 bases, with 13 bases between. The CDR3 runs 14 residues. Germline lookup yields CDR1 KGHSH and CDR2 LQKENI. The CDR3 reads CASSRSSWADTQYF. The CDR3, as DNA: TGTGCCAGCTCAAGGAGTTCCTGGGCAGATACGCAGTATTTT.

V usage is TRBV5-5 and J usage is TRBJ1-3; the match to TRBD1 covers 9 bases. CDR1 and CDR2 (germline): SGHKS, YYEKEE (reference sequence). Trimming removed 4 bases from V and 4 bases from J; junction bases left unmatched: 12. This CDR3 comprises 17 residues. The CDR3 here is CASSPRTGAGGGNTIYF. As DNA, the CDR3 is TGTGCCAGCAGCCCACGGACAGGGGCCGGGGGAGGAAACACCATATATTTT.

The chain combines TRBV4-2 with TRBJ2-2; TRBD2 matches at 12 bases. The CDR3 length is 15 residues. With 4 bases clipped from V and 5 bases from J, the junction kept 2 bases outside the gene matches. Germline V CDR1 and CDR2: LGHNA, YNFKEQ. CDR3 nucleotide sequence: TGTGCCAGCAGCCTAGGACTAGCGGGGACCGGGGAGCTGTTTTTT. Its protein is CASSLGLAGTGELFF.

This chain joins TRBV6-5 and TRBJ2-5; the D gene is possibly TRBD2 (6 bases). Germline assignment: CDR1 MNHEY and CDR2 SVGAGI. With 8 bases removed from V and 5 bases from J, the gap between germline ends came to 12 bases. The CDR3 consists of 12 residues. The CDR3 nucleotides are TGTGCCAGCTGCGGGGCAGAGGAGACCCAGTACTTC. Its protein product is CASCGAEETQYF.

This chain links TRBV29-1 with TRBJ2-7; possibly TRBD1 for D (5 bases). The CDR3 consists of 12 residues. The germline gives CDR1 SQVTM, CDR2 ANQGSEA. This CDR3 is CRIQGGLGEQYF. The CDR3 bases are TGCAGGATTCAGGGTGGGTTAGGCGAGCAGTACTTC.

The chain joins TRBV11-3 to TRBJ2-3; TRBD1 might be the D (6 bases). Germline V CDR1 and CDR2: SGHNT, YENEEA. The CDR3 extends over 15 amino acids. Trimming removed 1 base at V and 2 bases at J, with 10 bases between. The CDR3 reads CASSLGQGSTDTQYF. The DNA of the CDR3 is TGTGCCAGCAGCTTAGGGCAGGGGTCCACAGATACGCAGTATTTT.

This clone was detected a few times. The CDR3 DNA reads as TGTGCCAGCAGTAAAGACCTGGGCCGTGATGAGCAGTTCTTC. Its protein product is CASSKDLGRDEQFF. The genes are TRBV2 and TRBJ2-1; the D is unclear. The CDR3 sequence is 14 residues long. Germline V gives CDR1 SNHLY, CDR2 FYNNEI. The ends were cut back, 5 bases at V and 8 bases at J, with 16 bases in the middle.

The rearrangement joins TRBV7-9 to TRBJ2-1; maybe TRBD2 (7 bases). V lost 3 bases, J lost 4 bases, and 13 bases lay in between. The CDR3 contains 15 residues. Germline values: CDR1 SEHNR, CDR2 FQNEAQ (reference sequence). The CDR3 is CASSLGGPHYNEQFF. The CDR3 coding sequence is TGTGCCAGCAGCTTGGGGGGGCCCCATTACAATGAGCAGTTCTTC.

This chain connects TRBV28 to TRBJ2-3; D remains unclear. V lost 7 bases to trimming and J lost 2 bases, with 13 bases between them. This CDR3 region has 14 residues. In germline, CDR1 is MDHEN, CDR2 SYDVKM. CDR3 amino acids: CASNQAGSTDTQYF. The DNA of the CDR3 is TGTGCCAGCAACCAGGCCGGTTCCACAGATACGCAGTATTTT.

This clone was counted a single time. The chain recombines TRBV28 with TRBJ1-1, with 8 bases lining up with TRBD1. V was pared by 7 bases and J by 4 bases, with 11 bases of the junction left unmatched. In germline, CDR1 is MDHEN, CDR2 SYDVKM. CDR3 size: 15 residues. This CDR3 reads CASTLGTGGSTEAFF. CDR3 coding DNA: TGTGCCAGCACCCTAGGCACAGGGGGGAGCACTGAAGCTTTCTTT.

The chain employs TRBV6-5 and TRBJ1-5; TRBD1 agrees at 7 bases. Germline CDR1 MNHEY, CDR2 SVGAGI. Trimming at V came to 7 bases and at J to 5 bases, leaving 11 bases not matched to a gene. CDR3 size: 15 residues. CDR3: CASTYREGADQPQHF. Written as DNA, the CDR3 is TGTGCCAGCACCTACCGAGAGGGGGCGGATCAGCCCCAGCATTTT.

The CDR3, as DNA: TGCGCCAGCAAGGTTGCAAGGGACAGGCCCTACGAGCAGTACTTC. It is translated as CASKVARDRPYEQYF. The chain is built from TRBV10-2 and TRBJ2-7; 8 nucleotides line up with TRBD1. Trimming removed 7 bases from V and 2 bases from J; junction bases left unmatched: 10. CDR3 length equals 15 residues. Germline loops: CDR1 WSHSY, CDR2 SAAADI.

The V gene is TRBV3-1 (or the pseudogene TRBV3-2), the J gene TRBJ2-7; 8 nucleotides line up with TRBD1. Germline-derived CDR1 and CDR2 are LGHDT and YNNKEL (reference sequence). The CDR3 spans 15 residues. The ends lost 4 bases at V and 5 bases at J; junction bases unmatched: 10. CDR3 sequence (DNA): TGTGCCAGCAGCCTCGGATGGAACAGGGGGGACGAGCAGTACTTC. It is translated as CASSLGWNRGDEQYF.